The sequence of this T cell receptor (beta chain) was determined in a study of blood T cell repertoires in COVID-19. As processed by the authors: Reference gene primer amplification gave estimated nucleated cell counts. Some clones are missing from TCRdb's copy, which holds only in-frame ones; the method was immunoSEQ multiplex PCR. The V and J calls and clone size come from that table; D and trimming were worked out from the DNA. The repertoire consists of around 200,000 clones, with 85% to 90% occurring once and the leading ten covering over 3.5%. V lost 10 bases to trimming and J lost 0 bases, with 15 bases between them. Germline assignment: CDR1 SGHTA and CDR2 FQGNSA. The CDR3 is 14 amino acids.

The sample comprised peripheral blood. The J gene is TRBJ1-2, the V gene TRBV7-2; D not resolved. The TCR sequence derives from a man in his late teens or twenties with active or convalescent COVID-19. In nucleotides, the CDR3 is TGTGCCAAGACGGGTACGGAAGCTAACTATGGCTACACCTTC. Residues: CAKTGTEANYGYTF.